These T cell receptor beta chains were read from a single sample in a study of blood T cell repertoires in COVID-19. Libraries were prepared by immunoSEQ multiplex PCR; TCRdb keeps only in-frame clonotypes and omits some of them. The profile shows more than 110,000 clones, about 86% of them singletons. Sequencing was carried out using peripheral blood. These receptors came from a human donor in a cohort sampled during active COVID-19. CDR3s leave out the opening cysteine and the closing phenylalanine or tryptophan. Fields, in order: V gene, J gene, clone size, CDR3 protein. The size of a clone is reported for some rows only, either as once, few or many, or as a class for expanded clones.

>TRBV5-1|TRBJ1-1|-
ASSLGYRVSEAF
>TRBV5-8|TRBJ1-4|-
ASTGDLNEKLF
>TRBV15|TRBJ1-2|-
ATSRGTGGAYGYT
>TRBV9|TRBJ1-2|-
ASSLGQGASYGYT
>TRBV7-9|TRBJ2-7|-
ASSSSSGGSPRGSYEQY
>TRBV18|TRBJ2-1|-
ASSPLLAVYNEQF
>TRBV6-5|TRBJ1-2|-
ASSYSGDTGLGYT
>TRBV7-2|TRBJ2-1|-
ASSQTGTKQF
>TRBV9|TRBJ1-1|-
ASSVRGASYTEAF
>TRBV7-3|TRBJ1-1|-
ASSTTGGRAEAF
>TRBV15|TRBJ2-7|-
ATSAGLAGIEQY
>TRBV19|TRBJ1-6|-
ASEKAHNSPLH
>TRBV27|TRBJ2-7|-
ASSFRGADYEQY
>TRBV19|TRBJ2-1|-
ATARTGGANEQF
>TRBV5-1|TRBJ1-4|-
ASSTALGTGGEKLF
>TRBV29-1|TRBJ2-3|once
SVTVTTDTQY
>TRBV7-9|TRBJ1-3|-
ASSPGTGDSGNTIY
>TRBV21-1|TRBJ1-2|-
ASSKEYSGYYGYT
>TRBV7-7|TRBJ2-2|-
ASSPRTSGGSGELF
>TRBV6-1|TRBJ2-1|-
ASNEQRFYNEQF
>TRBV5-4|TRBJ1-2|-
ASSKAGDYGYT
>TRBV6-6|TRBJ2-5|-
ASSYSVAGGQETQY
>TRBV18|TRBJ1-4|-
ASSPTGEREKLF
>TRBV27|TRBJ2-5|-
ASSFPGETQY
>TRBV5-4|TRBJ2-5|-
ASTPNQERGGRETQY
>TRBV28|TRBJ1-1|-
ASSAQTGGKIEAF
>TRBV12-3/TRBV12-4|TRBJ2-7|-
ASAIQGQGAQY
>TRBV5-8|TRBJ2-5|few
ASSLTRNRETQY
>TRBV9|TRBJ2-2|few
ASSVTPKGTGELF
>TRBV28|TRBJ2-1|-
ASSPTGRASGYNEQF
>TRBV11-1|TRBJ2-7|-
ASSYGTGGGEQY
>TRBV3-1/TRBV3-2|TRBJ1-2|-
ASRGGAHGYT
>TRBV6-2/TRBV6-3|TRBJ2-5|once
ASSWHTGGQETQY
>TRBV6-6|TRBJ1-2|few
ASRDRVGYT
>TRBV5-1|TRBJ2-1|-
ASSLQGPNNEQF
>TRBV29-1|TRBJ2-3|once
SVESGGAGTDTQY
>TRBV5-1|TRBJ2-1|-
ASSAPDRVANEQF
>TRBV23-1|TRBJ1-2|-
ASKPGDRGLYGYT
>TRBV5-6|TRBJ1-4|-
ASSLEQGVREKLF
>TRBV14|TRBJ2-7|few
ASSPRFSYEQY
>TRBV20-1|TRBJ1-1|-
SASRDRVRTNTEAF
>TRBV5-1|TRBJ2-5|-
ASSAIPTSGGRVETQY
>TRBV19|TRBJ2-5|-
ASSIGPSETQY
>TRBV2|TRBJ1-4|-
ASSENRGWNEKLF
>TRBV20-1|TRBJ2-6|-
SASRWQGAKSGANVLT
>TRBV5-1|TRBJ1-2|-
ASSRSNRGHYGYT
>TRBV3-1/TRBV3-2|TRBJ2-7|-
ASSQGTSGALSYEQY
>TRBV2|TRBJ1-5|-
ASSVLPSLSAQH
>TRBV27|TRBJ2-2|once
ASSFEWRGGQNTGELF
>TRBV5-1|TRBJ1-2|-
ASSDPGQTNYGYT
>TRBV18|TRBJ2-5|-
ASSPASGGVWETQY
>TRBV5-4|TRBJ2-7|-
ASSLDRWTEQY
>TRBV25-1|TRBJ2-2|-
ASSGVGAPGELF
>TRBV2|TRBJ2-3|once
ASRLSGGTTDTQY
>TRBV6-1|TRBJ2-2|-
ASSDSGIGELF